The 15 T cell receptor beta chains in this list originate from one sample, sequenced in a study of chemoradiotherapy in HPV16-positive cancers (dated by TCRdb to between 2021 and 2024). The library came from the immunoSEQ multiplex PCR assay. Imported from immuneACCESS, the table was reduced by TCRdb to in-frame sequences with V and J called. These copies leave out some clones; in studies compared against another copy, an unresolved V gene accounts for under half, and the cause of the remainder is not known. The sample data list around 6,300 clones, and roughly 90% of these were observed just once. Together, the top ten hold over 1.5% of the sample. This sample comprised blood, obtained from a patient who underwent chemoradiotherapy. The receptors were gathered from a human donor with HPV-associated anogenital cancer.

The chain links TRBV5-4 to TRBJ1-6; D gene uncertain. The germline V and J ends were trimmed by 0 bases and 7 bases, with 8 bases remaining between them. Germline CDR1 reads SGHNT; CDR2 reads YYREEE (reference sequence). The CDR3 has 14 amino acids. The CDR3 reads CASSLGPGNSPLHF. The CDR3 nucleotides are TGTGCCAGCAGCTTGGGGCCAGGAAATTCACCCCTCCACTTT. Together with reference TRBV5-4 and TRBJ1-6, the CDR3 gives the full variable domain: ETGVTQSPTHLIKTRGQQVTLRCSSQSGHNTVSWYQQALGQGPQFIFQYYREEENGRGNFPPRFSGLQFPNYSSELNVNALELDDSALYLCASSLGPGNSPLHFGNGTRLTVT.

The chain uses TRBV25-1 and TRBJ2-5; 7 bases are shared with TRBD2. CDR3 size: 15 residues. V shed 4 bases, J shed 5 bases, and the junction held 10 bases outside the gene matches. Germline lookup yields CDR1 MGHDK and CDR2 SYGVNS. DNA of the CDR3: TGTGCCAGCAGTGGATACGCGGGAGCTAGCGAGACCCAGTACTTC. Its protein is CASSGYAGASETQYF. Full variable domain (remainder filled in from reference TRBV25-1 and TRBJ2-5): EADIYQTPRYLVIGTGKKITLECSQTMGHDKMYWYQQDPGMELHLIHYSYGVNSTEKGDLSSESTVSRIRTEHFPLTLESARPSHTSQYLCASSGYAGASETQYFGPGTRLLVL.

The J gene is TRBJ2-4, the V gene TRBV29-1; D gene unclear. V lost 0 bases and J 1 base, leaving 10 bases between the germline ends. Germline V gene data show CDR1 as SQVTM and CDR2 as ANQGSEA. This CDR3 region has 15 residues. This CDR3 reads CSVEDPMEAKNIQYF. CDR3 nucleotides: TGCAGCGTTGAAGATCCAATGGAGGCCAAAAACATTCAGTACTTC.

The CDR3 spells CSVENPVGYTF. The CDR3 bases are TGCAGCGTTGAAAACCCAGTTGGCTACACCTTC. The chain has TRBV29-1 and TRBJ1-2; no definite D call. The CDR3 runs to 11 residues. CDR1 and CDR2 from the germline V gene are SQVTM and ANQGSEA. Between the trimmed V and J ends, which lost 2 bases and 7 bases, there was a span of 8 bases. The entire variable domain, with the rest obtained from reference TRBV29-1 and TRBJ1-2, is as follows: SAVISQKPSRDICQRGTSLTIQCQVDSQVTMMFWYRQQPGQSLTLIATANQGSEATYESGFVIDKFPISRPNLTFSTLTVSNMSPEDSSIYLCSVENPVGYTFGSGTRLTVV.

CDR3 DNA: TGCGCCAGCAGCCAAGAGACCCAGTACTTC. As protein: CASSQETQYF. V usage is TRBV4-3 and J usage is TRBJ2-5; no reliable D call. V lost 0 bases and J 7 bases, leaving 0 bases between the germline ends. Per germline, CDR1 LGHNA and CDR2 YSLEER. This CDR3 is 10 amino acids long.

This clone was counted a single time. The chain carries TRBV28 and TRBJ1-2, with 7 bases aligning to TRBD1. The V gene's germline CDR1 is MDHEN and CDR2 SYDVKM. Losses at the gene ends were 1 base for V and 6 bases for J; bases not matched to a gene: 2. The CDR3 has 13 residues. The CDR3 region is CASSLLQGDGYTF. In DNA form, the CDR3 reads TGTGCCAGCAGTTTATTGCAGGGGGATGGCTACACCTTC.

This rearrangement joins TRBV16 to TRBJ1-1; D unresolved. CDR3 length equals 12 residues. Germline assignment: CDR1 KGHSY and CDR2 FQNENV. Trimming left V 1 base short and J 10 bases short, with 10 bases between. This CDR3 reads CASSQFSPIAFF. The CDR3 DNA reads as TGTGCCAGCAGCCAATTTTCCCCGATAGCTTTCTTT.

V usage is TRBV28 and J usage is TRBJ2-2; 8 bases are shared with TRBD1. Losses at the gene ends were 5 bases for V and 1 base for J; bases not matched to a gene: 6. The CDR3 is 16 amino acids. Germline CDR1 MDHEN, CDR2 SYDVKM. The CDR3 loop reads CASSPSGTGNTGELFF. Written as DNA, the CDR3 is TGTGCCAGCAGTCCCTCCGGGACAGGGAACACCGGGGAGCTGTTTTTT.

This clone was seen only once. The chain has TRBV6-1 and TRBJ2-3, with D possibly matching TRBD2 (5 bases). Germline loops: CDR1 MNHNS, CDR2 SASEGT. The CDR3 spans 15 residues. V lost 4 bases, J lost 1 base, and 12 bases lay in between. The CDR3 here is CASSAKSGGTDTQYF. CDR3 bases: TGTGCCAGCAGTGCAAAATCCGGGGGCACAGATACGCAGTATTTT.

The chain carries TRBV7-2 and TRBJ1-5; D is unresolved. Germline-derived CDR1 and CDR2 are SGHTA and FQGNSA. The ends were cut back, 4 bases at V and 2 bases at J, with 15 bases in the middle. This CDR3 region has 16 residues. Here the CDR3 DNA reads TGTGCCAGCAGCTACCCGGGAGGGAGGGGCAATCAGCCCCAGCATTTT. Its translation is CASSYPGGRGNQPQHF.

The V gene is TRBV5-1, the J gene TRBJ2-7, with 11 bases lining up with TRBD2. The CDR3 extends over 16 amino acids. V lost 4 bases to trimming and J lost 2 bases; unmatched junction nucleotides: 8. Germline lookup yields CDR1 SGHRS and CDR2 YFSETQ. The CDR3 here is CASSPEPGLAAYEQYF. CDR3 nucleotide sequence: TGCGCCAGCAGCCCGGAACCGGGACTAGCGGCCTACGAGCAGTACTTC.

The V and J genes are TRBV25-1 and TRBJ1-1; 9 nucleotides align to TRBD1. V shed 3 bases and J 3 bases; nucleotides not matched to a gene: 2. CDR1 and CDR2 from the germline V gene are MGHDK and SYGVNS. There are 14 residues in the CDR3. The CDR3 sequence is CASSETGGYTEAFF. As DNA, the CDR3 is TGTGCCAGCAGTGAGACAGGGGGATACACTGAAGCTTTCTTT.

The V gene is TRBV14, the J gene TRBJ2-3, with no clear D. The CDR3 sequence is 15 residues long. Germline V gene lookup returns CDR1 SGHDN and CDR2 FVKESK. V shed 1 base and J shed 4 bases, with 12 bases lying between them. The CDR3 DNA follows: TGTGCCAGCAGCCAAGCTGGGTCTTGGGCAGATACGCAGTATTTT. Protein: CASSQAGSWADTQYF.

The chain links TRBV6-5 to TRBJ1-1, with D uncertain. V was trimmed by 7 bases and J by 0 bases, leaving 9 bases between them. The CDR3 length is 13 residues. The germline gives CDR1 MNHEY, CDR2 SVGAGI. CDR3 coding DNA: TGTGCCAGCAAGGTGCTCATGAACACTGAAGCTTTCTTT. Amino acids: CASKVLMNTEAFF.

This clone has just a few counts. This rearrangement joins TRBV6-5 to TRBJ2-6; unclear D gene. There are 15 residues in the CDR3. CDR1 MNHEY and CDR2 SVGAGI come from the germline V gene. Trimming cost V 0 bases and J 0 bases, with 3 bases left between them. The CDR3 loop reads CASSYSASGANVLTF. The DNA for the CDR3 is TGTGCCAGCAGTTACTCGGCCTCTGGGGCCAACGTCCTGACTTTC.